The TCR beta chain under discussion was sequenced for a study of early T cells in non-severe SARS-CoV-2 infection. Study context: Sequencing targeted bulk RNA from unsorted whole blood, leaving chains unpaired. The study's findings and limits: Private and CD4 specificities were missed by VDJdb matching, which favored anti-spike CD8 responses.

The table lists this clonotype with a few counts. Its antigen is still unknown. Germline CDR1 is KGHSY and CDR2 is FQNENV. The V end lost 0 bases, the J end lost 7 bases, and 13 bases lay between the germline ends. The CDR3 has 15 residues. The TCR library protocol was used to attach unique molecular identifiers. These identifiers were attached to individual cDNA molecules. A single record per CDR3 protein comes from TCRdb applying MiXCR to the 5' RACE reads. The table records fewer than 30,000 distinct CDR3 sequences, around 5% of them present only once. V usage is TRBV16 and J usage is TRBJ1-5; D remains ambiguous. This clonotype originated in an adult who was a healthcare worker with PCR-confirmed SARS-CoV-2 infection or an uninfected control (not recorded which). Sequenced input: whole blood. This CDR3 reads CASSQSSQEAQPQHF. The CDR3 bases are TGTGCCAGCAGCCAATCTTCGCAGGAGGCGCAGCCCCAGCATTTT.